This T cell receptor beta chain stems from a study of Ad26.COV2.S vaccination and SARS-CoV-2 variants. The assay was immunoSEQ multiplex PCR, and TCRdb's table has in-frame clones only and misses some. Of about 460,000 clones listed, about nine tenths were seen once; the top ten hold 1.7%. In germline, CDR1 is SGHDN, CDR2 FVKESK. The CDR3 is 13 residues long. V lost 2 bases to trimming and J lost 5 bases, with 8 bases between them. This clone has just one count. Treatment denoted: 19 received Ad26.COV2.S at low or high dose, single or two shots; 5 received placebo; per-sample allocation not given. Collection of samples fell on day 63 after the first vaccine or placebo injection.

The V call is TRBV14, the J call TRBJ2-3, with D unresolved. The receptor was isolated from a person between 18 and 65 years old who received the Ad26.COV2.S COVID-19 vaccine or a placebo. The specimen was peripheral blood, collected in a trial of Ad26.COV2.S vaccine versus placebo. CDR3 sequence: CASSQFKGDTQYF. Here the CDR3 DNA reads TGTGCCAGCAGCCAATTTAAAGGAGATACGCAGTATTTT.